This is a list of T cell receptor beta chains from one sample in a study of beta chain features in type 1 diabetes. The data were produced by immunoSEQ multiplex PCR, yet TCRdb's version contains in-frame clones alone and is incomplete. The sample lists fewer than 500,000 clones, 14% occurring once. Source material: naive CD4+ T cells from blood. These receptors all come from a man aged 25-45 years in good health. Both conserved end residues are trimmed from each CDR3. Each record gives: J gene, CDR3 length, V gene, CDR3 protein.

TRBJ2-5,13,TRBV25-1,ASSDGAGARETQY
TRBJ2-3,13,TRBV7-9,ASSSPASDTDTQY
TRBJ2-7,13,TRBV4-1,ASSQLDSAAYEQY
TRBJ1-5,12,TRBV6-6,ASSYVGGFQPQH
TRBJ2-5,11,TRBV14,ASSPRQKETQY
TRBJ1-3,12,TRBV7-2,ASSPSGGGNTIY
TRBJ2-2,15,TRBV14,ASSRMGLAKNTGELF
TRBJ2-3,13,TRBV6-1,AGVTSGRAGDTQY
TRBJ1-1,12,TRBV27,ASSPTGMNTEAF
TRBJ2-1,11,TRBV30,AWRGSSYNEQF
TRBJ2-7,12,TRBV9,ASSVRGHDYEQY
TRBJ2-7,15,TRBV23-1,ASSQSYLNAISYEQY
TRBJ2-2,12,TRBV11-3,ASSSGSGTGELF
TRBJ2-3,17,TRBV11-3,ASSLVLAGRLRSTDTQY
TRBJ2-5,12,TRBV4-3,ASSQPGQQETQY
TRBJ2-3,8,TRBV29-1,SVRRDTQY
TRBJ2-5,12,TRBV9,ASSAGTGGETQY
TRBJ2-6,12,TRBV7-9,ASSLFPGANVLT
TRBJ2-2,12,TRBV6-5,ASRRQGSTGELF
TRBJ1-1,12,TRBV5-1,ASSPRVMNTEAF
TRBJ2-1,12,TRBV5-4,ASSYWSGHNEQF
TRBJ2-1,13,TRBV9,ASSVGAGGPFEQF
TRBJ1-4,11,TRBV29-1,SVYVVNNEKLF
TRBJ1-4,11,TRBV7-8,ASSPAGNEKLF
TRBJ1-3,13,TRBV15,ATSREAAFGNTIY
TRBJ2-3,9,TRBV7-9,ASSRGDTQY
TRBJ2-5,16,TRBV4-1,ASSHPNRRPSGRETQY
TRBJ2-5,10,TRBV18,ASSPYQSTQY
TRBJ1-2,14,TRBV4-1,ASSHSDAGANYGYT
TRBJ2-3,9,TRBV20-1,SARLTDTQY
TRBJ1-2,11,TRBV30,AWRTGINYGYT
TRBJ2-5,12,TRBV15,ATAFRDSEETQY
TRBJ2-4,16,TRBV10-3,AISENGLAGSAKNIQY
TRBJ1-2,13,TRBV2,ARRETGGFMDGYT
TRBJ2-3,12,TRBV28,ASHSPTSTDTQY
TRBJ2-1,14,TRBV11-2,ASSSGIAGIGNEQF
TRBJ2-3,10,TRBV15,ATRAGSDTQY
TRBJ1-2,12,TRBV18,ASSTGGLTIGYT
TRBJ2-3,12,TRBV9,ASSVGAITDTQY
TRBJ2-3,16,TRBV14,ASSHLGRKTRFPDTQY
TRBJ2-1,13,TRBV25-1,ASSDTRGINNEQF
TRBJ1-1,12,TRBV6-6,ASRPTGEGTEAF
TRBJ2-3,11,TRBV7-2,ASSLEGLRTQY
TRBJ2-1,12,TRBV7-8,ASSFRELLSEQF
TRBJ1-1,11,TRBV19,ASHIDRNTEAF